The 23 T cell receptor beta chains below all came from one sample that was sequenced in a study of neurological immune-mediated disorders. TCRdb independently ran MiXCR on the 5' RACE reads; one entry per CDR3 protein. The sample records more than 15,000 distinct CDR3 sequences, 14% being singletons. Sequencing used CD4+ T cells from blood. Receptor source: a woman aged 60-70 years with HTLV-1-associated myelopathy (HAM/TSP).

This clonotype was picked up many times. J is TRBJ2-1 and V is TRBV5-1, with 9 nucleotides matching TRBD2. The CDR3 covers 15 residues. CDR1 SGHRS and CDR2 YFSETQ come from the germline V gene. The junction had 10 bases not matched to a gene; V was cut back by 2 bases and J by 10 bases. The CDR3 reads CASSFLAGSMGEQFF. The CDR3 nucleotides read TGCGCCAGCAGCTTTCTAGCGGGATCTATGGGGGAGCAGTTCTTC.

In its sample, this clonotype was seen many times. This chain links TRBV20-1 with TRBJ2-3, with D perhaps TRBD1 or TRBD2 (5 bases each). Germline loops: CDR1 DFQATT, CDR2 SNEGSKA (reference sequence). Trimming took 5 bases from V and 6 from J, leaving 21 bases between them. There are 15 residues in the CDR3. Here the CDR3 reads CSAPPLRGRGDTQYF. DNA for the CDR3: TGCAGTGCTCCCCCCCTGAGGGGCCGCGGTGATACGCAGTATTTT.

This clonotype was observed at least ten times. The chain uses TRBV18 and TRBJ2-6, with D possibly being TRBD1 (6 bases). Germline-derived CDR1 and CDR2 are KGHSH and LQKENI. The CDR3 extends over 15 amino acids. The germline V and J ends were trimmed by 2 bases and 1 base, with 6 bases remaining between them. The CDR3 bases are TGTGCCAGCTCACCAACAGGGTCTGGGGCCAACGTCCTGACTTTC. As protein: CASSPTGSGANVLTF.

This clonotype was seen repeatedly, ten times or more. This chain uses TRBV21-1 with TRBJ1-1. TRBV21-1 counts as a pseudogene. CDR3 length equals 14 residues. For the CDR3, the DNA is TGTGCCAGCAGCAAAGGTTCAGGGACCACTGAAGCTTTCTTT. Translating gives CASSKGSGTTEAFF.

At least ten counts were recorded for this clonotype. This chain joins TRBV20-1 and TRBJ2-7; D is perhaps TRBD1 (5 bases). The germline V and J ends were trimmed by 6 bases and 5 bases, with 20 bases remaining between them. Germline V gene sequence: CDR1 DFQATT, CDR2 SNEGSKA (reference sequence). The CDR3 spans 14 residues. CDR3: CSALQGGAMDEQYF. The CDR3 DNA reads as TGCAGTGCATTGCAGGGTGGGGCGATGGACGAGCAGTACTTC.

This clonotype was picked up many times. CDR3 bases: TGCAGTGCTTCCGGTGTAGGGGGCGGATATAATTCACCCCTCCACTTT. Its translation: CSASGVGGGYNSPLHF. The genes are TRBV20-1 and TRBJ1-6, with TRBD1 matching over 7 bases. The CDR3 spans 16 residues. With V trimmed by 5 bases and J by 4 bases, 11 bases remained unmatched. CDR1 is DFQATT, CDR2 SNEGSKA, per germline (reference sequence).

This clonotype was found many times. The CDR3 region is CASSSALSLLSDNEQFF. The CDR3 nucleotides are TGCGCCAGCAGCTCAGCTCTATCGTTACTTTCCGACAATGAGCAGTTCTTC. This chain links TRBV5-1 with TRBJ2-1; D unresolved. Germline V CDR1 and CDR2: SGHRS, YFSETQ. V was cut by 3 bases and J by 5 bases, with 21 bases left in between. The CDR3 has 17 residues.

V usage is TRBV20-1 and J usage is TRBJ1-2; D ambiguous. Per germline, CDR1 DFQATT and CDR2 SNEGSKA (reference sequence). The ends were cut back, 6 bases at V and 4 bases at J, with 9 bases in the middle. The CDR3 consists of 11 residues. CDR3 sequence (DNA): TGCAGTGCCCAACCCAGCTATGGCTACACCTTC. This translates into CSAQPSYGYTF.

In this sample, this clonotype is medium-sized. J is TRBJ2-4 and V is TRBV7-2, with TRBD1 matching over 9 bases. The ends lost 2 bases at V and 6 bases at J; junction bases unmatched: 14. The germline CDR1 and CDR2 sequences are SGHTA and FQGNSA. CDR3 length equals 18 residues. The DNA for the CDR3 is TGTGCCAGCAGCTTACGGTCCGGGACAGGGCCGCTCAGAAACATTCAGTACTTC. This codes for CASSLRSGTGPLRNIQYF. The complete variable domain, with remaining parts taken from reference TRBV7-2 and TRBJ2-4, reads GAGVSQSPSNKVTEKGKDVELRCDPISGHTALYWYRQSLGQGLEFLIYFQGNSAPDKSGLPSDRFSAERTGGSVSTLTIQRTQQEDSAVYLCASSLRSGTGPLRNIQYFGAGTRLSVL.

This clonotype has at least ten counts. V and J are TRBV12-3 or TRBV12-4 and TRBJ2-2, with 7 bases lining up with TRBD2. J lost 2 bases, V lost 1 base, and 4 bases had no gene match. The CDR3 consists of 16 residues. CDR3 bases: TGTGCCAGCAGTTTAGGGCGGGGGACCAACACCGGGGAGCTGTTTTTT. Translation: CASSLGRGTNTGELFF.

This clonotype has ten or more counts. V gene TRBV7-9 combines with J gene TRBJ1-2; D perhaps matches TRBD1 (6 bases). CDR1 is SEHNR and CDR2 is FQNEAQ in the germline V gene (reference sequence). This CDR3 is 14 amino acids long. V lost 1 base and J 6 bases, leaving 12 bases between the germline ends. The CDR3, as DNA: TGTGCCAGCAGCTTAGTGGGCAGGGGCGATGGCTACACCTTC. It yields the protein CASSLVGRGDGYTF.

To note about this clonotype: With a much larger clone just one base away, this may be a read error. The chain joins TRBV12-3 or TRBV12-4 to TRBJ2-5; 12 positions match TRBD2. This CDR3 spans 15 amino acids. CDR3 DNA sequence: TGTGCCAGCAGTTTAGGACTAGCGGGAGTAGAGACCAAGTACTTC. It is translated as CASSLGLAGVETKYF.

As for this clonotype: The DNA is omitted, as the CDR3 cannot be located on it reliably, and the CDR3 follows TCRdb's listing. The rearrangement links TRBV7-2 to TRBJ2-3; the D call in the table, TRBD2, was not verified against the DNA. Germline assignment: CDR1 SGHTA and CDR2 FQGNSA. Including both end residues, the CDR3 is 20 amino acids long. The CDR3 loop is CASSFYICSARVPGTHTQYF.

This clonotype has a count of ten or more. V and J are TRBV2 and TRBJ1-1, with D possibly being TRBD1 (5 bases). V dropped 6 bases and J dropped 3 bases, with 14 bases sitting between them. This CDR3 spans 14 amino acids. CDR1 and CDR2 from the germline V gene are SNHLY and FYNNEI. The chain's CDR3 is CASRSQTVHTEAFF. The CDR3 DNA sequence: TGTGCCAGCAGGTCCCAGACAGTCCACACTGAAGCTTTCTTT.

This clonotype is classed as medium-sized. J is TRBJ2-7 and V is TRBV5-8, with 12 bases matching TRBD1. V lost 4 bases and J lost 0; bases outside the gene matches: 5. The CDR3 covers 16 residues. CDR1 and CDR2 (germline): SGHTS, YDEGEE. In DNA, the CDR3 is TGTGCCAGCAGCCTGGGACAGGGGGCTTTCTCCTACGAGCAGTACTTC. Its protein is CASSLGQGAFSYEQYF.

This clonotype has at least ten counts. This chain links TRBV29-1 with TRBJ1-1; weak D call: TRBD1 (5 bases). This CDR3 spans 15 amino acids. With 4 bases removed from V and 1 base from J, the gap between germline ends came to 16 bases. Germline-derived CDR1 and CDR2 are SQVTM and ANQGSEA. The CDR3 loop reads CSVAIYQGGNTEAFF. The CDR3 DNA reads as TGCAGCGTTGCAATATATCAGGGAGGGAACACTGAAGCTTTCTTT.

This clonotype was seen repeatedly, ten times or more. The genes are TRBV20-1 and TRBJ2-7, with a possible D match to TRBD2 (6 bases). Trimming stripped 4 bases from V and 4 bases from J, with 8 bases between. Looked up from germline, CDR1 is DFQATT and CDR2 is SNEGSKA (reference sequence). The length of the CDR3 is 11 residues. The CDR3 bases are TGCAGTGCTACTAGCGCATACGAGCAGTACTTC. Protein: CSATSAYEQYF.

This clonotype was detected ten times or more. CDR3 loop: CASSPGQADQPQHF. The CDR3 DNA follows: TGTGCCAGCAGCCCGGGACAGGCCGATCAGCCCCAGCATTTT. The V and J genes are TRBV7-2 and TRBJ1-5; 8 bases are a match to TRBD1. Germline CDR1 and CDR2: SGHTA and FQGNSA. The CDR3 loop spans 14 amino acids. V lost 5 bases, J lost 5 bases, and 5 bases stayed unmatched.

This clonotype has at least ten counts. V is TRBV20-1 and J is TRBJ2-5; possible D gene TRBD2, 6 bases. Germline V CDR1 and CDR2: DFQATT, SNEGSKA (reference sequence). CDR3 size: 13 residues. V lost 5 bases, J lost 0 bases, and 10 bases lay in between. The CDR3 region is CSAGGENQETQYF. Written as DNA, the CDR3 is TGCAGTGCTGGAGGGGAGAACCAAGAGACCCAGTACTTC.

This clonotype was counted at least ten times. V and J are TRBV28 and TRBJ2-2, with 7 positions matching TRBD1. The V and J ends lost 7 bases and 2 bases, in that order; junction bases with no gene match: 10. This CDR3 region has 16 residues. Germline V CDR1 and CDR2: MDHEN, SYDVKM. CDR3 DNA sequence: TGTGCCAGCAAAGCGGCCGGGACAGTCAACACCGGGGAGCTGTTTTTT. Translated, it gives CASKAAGTVNTGELFF.

This clonotype was seen repeatedly, ten times or more. The chain couples TRBV28 to TRBJ1-1; D unclear. In germline, CDR1 is MDHEN, CDR2 SYDVKM. V dropped 5 bases and J dropped 1 base, with 14 bases sitting between them. The CDR3 is 15 residues long. This CDR3 is CASSMSTRRNTEAFF. The CDR3 bases are TGTGCCAGCAGTATGTCGACCCGACGGAACACTGAAGCTTTCTTT.

This clonotype was counted ten times or more. This chain connects TRBV10-3 to TRBJ2-7, with 8 bases that match TRBD1. Per germline, CDR1 ENHRY and CDR2 SYGVKD. V lost 7 bases, J lost 3 bases, and 5 bases stayed unmatched. This CDR3 comprises 13 residues. In nucleotides, the CDR3 is TGTGCCATCACGCAGGGGGCTAACTACGAGCAGTACTTC. It encodes CAITQGANYEQYF.

This clonotype occurred many times. CDR3 DNA sequence: TGCAGTGCTAGCTTGATGGGGGGGGTAAGTTCACCCCTCCACTTT. Its translation: CSASLMGGVSSPLHF. V gene TRBV20-1 combines with J gene TRBJ1-6; tentative D call: TRBD1 (5 bases). CDR3 length: 15 amino acids. Trimming removed 3 bases at V and 9 bases at J, with 18 bases between. Looked up from germline, CDR1 is DFQATT and CDR2 is SNEGSKA (reference sequence).